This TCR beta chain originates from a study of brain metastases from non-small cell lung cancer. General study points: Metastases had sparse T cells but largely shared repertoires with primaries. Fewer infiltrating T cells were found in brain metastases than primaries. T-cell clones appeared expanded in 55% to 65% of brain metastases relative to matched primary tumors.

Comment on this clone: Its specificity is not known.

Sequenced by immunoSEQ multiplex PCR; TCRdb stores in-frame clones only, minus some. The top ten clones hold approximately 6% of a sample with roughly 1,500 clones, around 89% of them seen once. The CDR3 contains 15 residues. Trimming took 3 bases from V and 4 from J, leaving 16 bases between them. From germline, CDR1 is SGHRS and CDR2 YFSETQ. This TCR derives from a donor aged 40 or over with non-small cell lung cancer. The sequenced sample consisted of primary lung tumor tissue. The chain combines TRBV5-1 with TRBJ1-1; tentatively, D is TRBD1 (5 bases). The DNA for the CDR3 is TGCGCCAGCAGCTCTCGGGCGAATAGGGGCACTGAAGCTTTCTTT. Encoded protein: CASSSRANRGTEAFF. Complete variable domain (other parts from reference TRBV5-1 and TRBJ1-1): KAGVTQTPRYLIKTRGQQVTLSCSPISGHRSVSWYQQTPGQGLQFLFEYFSETQRNKGNFPGRFSGRQFSNSRSEMNVSTLELGDSALYLCASSSRANRGTEAFFGQGTRLTVV.